The 20 T cell receptor beta chains given below trace back to one sample, sequenced in a study of control samples from healthy donors and cancer patients. The data were produced by immunoSEQ multiplex PCR, yet TCRdb's version contains in-frame clones alone and is incomplete. The table shows around 120,000 clones, with roughly 88% occurring only once. Sequenced material: blood. The receptor set was obtained from a man between 35 and 55 years old in good health.

The count of this clone is one. This chain joins TRBV2 and TRBJ1-5; the D is unclear. The CDR3 totals 15 residues. V shed 8 bases and J shed 0 bases, with 14 bases lying between them. Germline V gene sequence: CDR1 SNHLY, CDR2 FYNNEI. CDR3 coding DNA: TGTGCCAGCGGCCTGGGCGGGGATAGCAATCAGCCCCAGCATTTT. Protein: CASGLGGDSNQPQHF.

V is TRBV18 and J is TRBJ1-2; 7 bases fit TRBD1. The V gene's germline CDR1 is KGHSH and CDR2 LQKENI. The V gene end was trimmed by 4 bases and the J gene end by 3 bases; junction bases not matched to a gene: 2. There are 13 residues in the CDR3. The DNA of the CDR3 is TGTGCCAGCTCACAGGGGGCCGACTATGGCTACACCTTC. Protein: CASSQGADYGYTF.

As concerns this clone: Other DNA sequences in this specimen translate into the identical CDR3. The chain has TRBV12-3 or TRBV12-4 and TRBJ1-5; no clear D gene. CDR3 length: 13 amino acids. V was cut by 2 bases and J by 2 bases, with 4 bases left in between. The CDR3 DNA reads as TGTGCCAGCAGTTTAAACGGCAATCAGCCCCAGCATTTT. Its protein product is CASSLNGNQPQHF.

The chain is built from TRBV19 and TRBJ1-3, with D hard to call. This CDR3 is 15 amino acids long. Between the trimmed V and J ends, which lost 7 bases and 4 bases, there was a span of 17 bases. Germline CDR1 LNHDA, CDR2 SQIVND (reference sequence). The CDR3 protein is CASTLRSPYGNTIYF. The CDR3 DNA reads as TGTGCCAGTACCCTCAGGTCCCCATACGGAAACACCATATATTTT.

V usage is TRBV6-2 or TRBV6-3 and J usage is TRBJ1-1; 9 bases match TRBD1. Per germline, CDR1 MNHEY and CDR2 SVGEGT. V lost 0 bases to trimming and J lost 7 bases; unmatched junction nucleotides: 3. The CDR3 consists of 14 residues. The CDR3 bases are TGTGCCAGCAGTTACTCGGGACAGGGACTTGAAGCTTTCTTT. Translating gives CASSYSGQGLEAFF.

The gene calls are TRBV7-3 and TRBJ1-1; D not certain. Trimming left V 5 bases short and J 1 base short, with 14 bases between. This CDR3 is 15 amino acids long. The V gene's germline CDR1 is SGHTA and CDR2 FQGTGA. In nucleotides, the CDR3 is TGTGCCAGCAGCCCTTCAAGAATCCCGAACACTGAAGCTTTCTTT. This translates into CASSPSRIPNTEAFF.

This chain uses TRBV6-2 or TRBV6-3 with TRBJ1-5; D not resolved. This CDR3 contains 15 residues. Germline assignment: CDR1 MNHEY and CDR2 SVGEGT. The V gene lost 5 bases and the J gene lost 0 bases, with 11 bases spanning the gap. The CDR3: CASSHGRISNQPQHF. The CDR3, as DNA: TGTGCCAGCAGTCACGGTCGGATTAGCAATCAGCCCCAGCATTTT.

V gene TRBV6-5 combines with J gene TRBJ2-5, with D tentatively TRBD1 (6 bases). Trimming took 7 bases from V and 1 from J, leaving 13 bases between them. The germline gives CDR1 MNHEY, CDR2 SVGAGI. The CDR3 is 14 residues long. The CDR3 DNA sequence: TGTGCCAGCAAGGTCGGGACATTCCAAGAGACCCAGTACTTC. This codes for CASKVGTFQETQYF.

V gene TRBV7-6 combines with J gene TRBJ2-3; 12 bases are shared with TRBD2. Losses at the gene ends were 1 base for V and 6 bases for J; bases not matched to a gene: 8. Germline-derived CDR1 and CDR2 are SGHVS and FNYEAQ. The CDR3 has 17 amino acids. CDR3 nucleotide sequence: TGTGCCAGCAGCTTAGGTCTAGCGGGGGGGGCGGTGGATACGCAGTATTTT. It translates to CASSLGLAGGAVDTQYF.

The chain links TRBV30 to TRBJ1-1, with D possibly matching TRBD1 (5 bases). V shed 0 bases and J shed 10 bases, with 9 bases lying between them. This CDR3 comprises 11 residues. Looked up from germline, CDR1 is GTSNPN and CDR2 is SVGIG (reference sequence). CDR3 sequence reads: CAWSVGGVAFF. The CDR3 DNA reads TGTGCCTGGAGTGTAGGAGGGGTAGCTTTCTTT.

The rearrangement uses TRBV3-1 (or the pseudogene TRBV3-2) and TRBJ1-3; a possible D gene is TRBD1 (5 bases). The ends were cut back, 4 bases at V and 0 bases at J, with 16 bases in the middle. Germline V gene lookup returns CDR1 LGHDT and CDR2 YNNKEL (reference sequence). This CDR3 region has 17 residues. The CDR3 spells CASSLLRSGGSGNTIYF. The CDR3 nucleotides are TGTGCCAGCAGCCTTCTCCGCTCGGGGGGCTCTGGAAACACCATATATTTT.

Note on this clone: At one end the junction does not follow the germline gene, possibly because of a read error. The V and J genes are TRBV18 and TRBJ2-5, with TRBD1 matching over 7 bases. Germline V gene data show CDR1 as KGHSH and CDR2 as LQKENI. The CDR3 totals 15 residues. The CDR3 reads CTSSLRQGVTETQYF. Written as DNA, the CDR3 is TGTACCAGCTCACTCCGACAGGGAGTAACAGAGACCCAGTACTTC.

This rearrangement joins TRBV24-1 to TRBJ2-1; 9 positions match TRBD1. This CDR3 spans 14 amino acids. Per the germline V gene, CDR1 is KGHDR and CDR2 is SFDVKD. Trimming at V came to 7 bases and at J to 6 bases, leaving 6 bases not matched to a gene. The CDR3 coding sequence is TGTGCCACCAGCCCCGGGACAGGGATCAATGAGCAGTTCTTC. Residues: CATSPGTGINEQFF.

V and J are TRBV30 and TRBJ2-3; D is unresolved. V lost 2 bases and J 2 bases, leaving 14 bases between the germline ends. This CDR3 spans 15 amino acids. The germline CDR1 and CDR2 sequences are GTSNPN and SVGIG (reference sequence). CDR3 sequence (DNA): TGTGCCTGGAGTTCCATCGGCCATGACACAGATACGCAGTATTTT. Protein sequence: CAWSSIGHDTDTQYF.

This clone was picked up one time. The rearrangement joins TRBV30 to TRBJ1-1; D perhaps matches TRBD1 (5 bases). V dropped 3 bases and J dropped 1 base, with 9 bases sitting between them. Germline V CDR1 and CDR2: GTSNPN, SVGIG (reference sequence). The CDR3 has 13 amino acids. CDR3 residues: CAWRPGGNTEAFF. The CDR3 nucleotides are TGTGCCTGGAGGCCCGGGGGGAACACTGAAGCTTTCTTT.

This rearrangement joins TRBV29-1 to TRBJ1-2, with 12 bases that match TRBD1. Unmatched junction bases numbered 14, after V lost 6 bases and J lost 6 bases. Germline V gene data show CDR1 as SQVTM and CDR2 as ANQGSEA. This CDR3 contains 16 residues. CDR3 sequence: CSVSHVPGQGADGYTF. CDR3 bases: TGCAGCGTCTCTCACGTACCGGGACAGGGGGCGGATGGCTACACCTTC.

The chain couples TRBV25-1 to TRBJ2-5, with 7 bases matching TRBD1. The CDR3 covers 13 residues. V shed 5 bases and J 2 bases; nucleotides not matched to a gene: 2. CDR1 and CDR2 (germline): MGHDK, SYGVNS. The CDR3 reads CASSRGQQETQYF. CDR3 DNA: TGTGCCAGCAGTAGGGGACAGCAAGAGACCCAGTACTTC.

The chain uses TRBV4-1 and TRBJ2-7, with 7 bases lining up with TRBD1. Germline CDR1 is MGHRA and CDR2 is YSYEKL. The trim removed 1 base at V and 6 bases at J, leaving 9 bases unmatched. This CDR3 is 15 amino acids long. CDR3 residues: CASSQGLTGNFEQYF. The CDR3 nucleotides read TGCGCCAGCAGCCAAGGTTTGACAGGGAATTTCGAGCAGTACTTC.

The CDR3 protein is CATSRDRTNQPQHF. CDR3 nucleotide sequence: TGTGCCACCAGCAGGGACAGAACCAATCAGCCCCAGCATTTT. The V gene is TRBV15, the J gene TRBJ1-5, with a tentative D call TRBD1 (6 bases). The CDR3 covers 14 residues. Trimming pared 3 bases from V and 3 bases from J, leaving 9 bases between. The germline V gene encodes CDR1 LNHNV and CDR2 YYDKDF (reference sequence).

This chain joins TRBV4-1 and TRBJ1-6; the D is unclear. Trimming shortened V by 0 bases and J by 0 bases, and 9 bases separated the two germline ends. CDR3 size: 17 residues. Germline assignment: CDR1 MGHRA and CDR2 YSYEKL. The CDR3 is CASSQDVGSSYNSPLHF. For the CDR3, the DNA is TGCGCCAGCAGCCAAGATGTAGGGAGCTCCTATAATTCACCCCTCCACTTT.